Listed below are T cell receptor beta chains from one sample, sequenced in a study of a mutant IDH1 vaccine in newly diagnosed glioma. Only in-frame clones appear in the TCRdb table, and some are missing; sequencing was by immunoSEQ multiplex PCR. The table has some 36,000 clones, approximately 80% seen once. Their recognized antigens are unknown. The source was PBMCs, collected from a glioma patient whose treatment included an IDH1 peptide vaccine. All receptors come from a man aged 50 to 59 with glioma. The CDR3 runs from the conserved cysteine through the conserved F or W. Fields, in order: V gene, clone size, J gene, D gene, CDR3 DNA, CDR3 protein. The D gene is left open where the match is weak. Rows give clone size only sometimes, using once, few, many, or a class for an expanded clone.

TRBV19	NA	TRBJ2-3	TRBD1	TGTGCCACAGGGGGAGAAGGAGATACGCAGTATTTT	CATGGEGDTQYF
TRBV10-3	NA	TRBJ1-1	NA	TGTGCCATCAGTGAGCAGCCCTTACGGAACACTGAAGCTTTCTTT	CAISEQPLRNTEAFF
TRBV5-1	NA	TRBJ2-3	TRBD2	TGCGCCAGCAGCCCCTCGACTAGCGGAACAGATACGCAGTATTTT	CASSPSTSGTDTQYF
TRBV27	NA	TRBJ1-2	NA	TGTGCCAGCAGTTTCGACGGGGGTTATGGCTACACCTTC	CASSFDGGYGYTF
TRBV7-2	NA	TRBJ1-2	TRBD1	TGTGCCAGCAGCTTAGACGGTCAGGGGGGTGGCTACACCTTC	CASSLDGQGGGYTF
TRBV4-2	NA	TRBJ2-7	TRBD2	TGTGCCAGCAGCCAGGGAATGTGGGGAGGGGAGCAGTACTTC	CASSQGMWGGEQYF
TRBV15	once	TRBJ1-2	NA	TGTGCCACCAGCAGAGATCGGGGTATGGGTTTCGGCTACACCTTC	CATSRDRGMGFGYTF
TRBV11-3	NA	TRBJ2-7	TRBD2	TGTGCCACCCGGACTAGCGGAACCTACGAGCAGTACTTC	CATRTSGTYEQYF
TRBV5-6	few	TRBJ1-5	TRBD1	TGTGCCAGCAGCACAAGTGGTCGGGACAGGGCCCAGCCCCAGCATTTT	CASSTSGRDRAQPQHF
TRBV2	NA	TRBJ2-1	TRBD2	TGTGCCAGCTCCCTAGCGGGAGTGGGCTATGAGCAGTTCTTC	CASSLAGVGYEQFF
TRBV11-2	NA	TRBJ2-7	TRBD1	TGTGCCAGCAGCTTTTGGGAAGGGACAGGGGCCTCCTACGAGCAGTACTTC	CASSFWEGTGASYEQYF
TRBV11-2	NA	TRBJ2-2	NA	TGTGCCAGCCGCGGACAGTACACCGGGGAGCTGTTTTTT	CASRGQYTGELFF
TRBV19	once	TRBJ2-6	TRBD1	TGTGCCAGTAGTATTAAGGGGGCGGGCTCTGGGGCCAACGTCCTGACTTTC	CASSIKGAGSGANVLTF
TRBV7-2	NA	TRBJ2-3	TRBD2	TGTGCCAGCAGTTCGGCCGGGACTACAAGCACAGATACGCAGTATTTT	CASSSAGTTSTDTQYF
TRBV19	NA	TRBJ1-5	NA	TGTGCCAGTAGTACTGTGGATAATAGCAATCAGCCCCAGCATTTT	CASSTVDNSNQPQHF
TRBV2	NA	TRBJ2-1	TRBD1	TGTGCCAGCAGTGAAAGCCTGACAGGGGGCGTCTACAATGAGCAGTTCTTC	CASSESLTGGVYNEQFF
TRBV5-8	NA	TRBJ1-6	TRBD1	TGTGCCAGCACGAACAGGGGTAATTCACCCCTCCACTTT	CASTNRGNSPLHF
TRBV2	NA	TRBJ1-5	NA	TGTGCCAGCAGTCTCTTTAGTAGGGATCAGCCCCAGCATTTT	CASSLFSRDQPQHF
TRBV4-1	once	TRBJ2-2	NA	TGCGCCAGCAGCCAAGCCACCGGACCCGCCGGTACCGGGGAGCTGTTTTTT	CASSQATGPAGTGELFF
TRBV11-1	NA	TRBJ2-3	NA	TGTGCCAGCAGGCGGGTAGGGACACATACGCAGTATTTT	CASRRVGTHTQYF
TRBV19	NA	TRBJ2-2	TRBD1	TGTGCCAGTAAATTCGGGACAGGGAACACCGGGGAGCTGTTTTTT	CASKFGTGNTGELFF
TRBV7-2	NA	TRBJ2-1	NA	TGTGCCAGCAGCGGCAGGGTGATCTTCATGGATGAGCAGTTCTTC	CASSGRVIFMDEQFF
TRBV19	NA	TRBJ2-1	TRBD1	TGTGCCAGCCGCGGGACAGGCATAGACAATGAGCAGTTCTTC	CASRGTGIDNEQFF
TRBV2	NA	TRBJ1-5	TRBD1	TGTGCCAGCAGTCAGAGACAGGGTTATCAGCCCCAGCATTTT	CASSQRQGYQPQHF
TRBV7-8	few	TRBJ2-7	TRBD1	TGTGCCAGCAGCCCCGGGACAGGGGCAACCGAGCAGTACTTC	CASSPGTGATEQYF
TRBV7-2	NA	TRBJ1-5	TRBD1	TGTGCCAGCAGTTACAGGGGGAATCAGCCCCAGCATTTT	CASSYRGNQPQHF
TRBV11-3	NA	TRBJ1-1	NA	TGTGCCAGCAGCTTAGGGGCAGGGAGGAAAACTGAAGCTTTCTTT	CASSLGAGRKTEAFF
TRBV5-4	NA	TRBJ2-1	NA	TGTGCCAGCAGCTTGGGAGGAAGTTACAATGAGCAGTTCTTC	CASSLGGSYNEQFF
TRBV5-1	NA	TRBJ1-3	NA	TGCGCCAGCAGAAATACAGGGTCAGGAAACACCATATATTTT	CASRNTGSGNTIYF
TRBV11-3	NA	TRBJ1-5	NA	TGTGCCAGCAGTGAGACAGTAAATCAGCCCCAGCATTTT	CASSETVNQPQHF
TRBV2	NA	TRBJ2-1	NA	TGTGCCAGCAGAGTAGCCGACAATGAGCAGTTCTTC	CASRVADNEQFF
TRBV19	NA	TRBJ2-5	TRBD2	TGTGCCAGTAGCCCGGGACTAGCGGGGAAGGAGACCCAGTACTTC	CASSPGLAGKETQYF